The clone carrying this T cell receptor (beta chain) was seen many times. Its antigen is as yet unknown. This sample stems from a study of CD8 T cells in ankylosing spondylitis. Study-level findings and limits: Within ankylosing spondylitis blood, a TCR beta motif made up of several highly homologous variants appeared to be characteristic.

MiXCR, run by TCRdb on the 5' RACE reads, gives a single entry per CDR3 protein. The sample includes more than 500,000 distinct CDR3 sequences, about 5% seen only once; the top ten take around 3.6%. The CDR3 length is 15 residues. With V trimmed by 3 bases and J by 3 bases, 6 bases remained unmatched. Germline V gene lookup returns CDR1 LGHNA and CDR2 YNFKEQ. The chain couples TRBV4-2 to TRBJ2-7, with 9 bases fitting TRBD2. The specimen sequenced was blood, either unsorted or a sorted T cell fraction (not recorded which). This clonotype was obtained from a male donor with ankylosing spondylitis. The CDR3 loop reads CASSQFSGSYYEQYF. In DNA, the CDR3 is TGTGCCAGCAGCCAGTTTAGCGGGAGCTACTACGAGCAGTACTTC.